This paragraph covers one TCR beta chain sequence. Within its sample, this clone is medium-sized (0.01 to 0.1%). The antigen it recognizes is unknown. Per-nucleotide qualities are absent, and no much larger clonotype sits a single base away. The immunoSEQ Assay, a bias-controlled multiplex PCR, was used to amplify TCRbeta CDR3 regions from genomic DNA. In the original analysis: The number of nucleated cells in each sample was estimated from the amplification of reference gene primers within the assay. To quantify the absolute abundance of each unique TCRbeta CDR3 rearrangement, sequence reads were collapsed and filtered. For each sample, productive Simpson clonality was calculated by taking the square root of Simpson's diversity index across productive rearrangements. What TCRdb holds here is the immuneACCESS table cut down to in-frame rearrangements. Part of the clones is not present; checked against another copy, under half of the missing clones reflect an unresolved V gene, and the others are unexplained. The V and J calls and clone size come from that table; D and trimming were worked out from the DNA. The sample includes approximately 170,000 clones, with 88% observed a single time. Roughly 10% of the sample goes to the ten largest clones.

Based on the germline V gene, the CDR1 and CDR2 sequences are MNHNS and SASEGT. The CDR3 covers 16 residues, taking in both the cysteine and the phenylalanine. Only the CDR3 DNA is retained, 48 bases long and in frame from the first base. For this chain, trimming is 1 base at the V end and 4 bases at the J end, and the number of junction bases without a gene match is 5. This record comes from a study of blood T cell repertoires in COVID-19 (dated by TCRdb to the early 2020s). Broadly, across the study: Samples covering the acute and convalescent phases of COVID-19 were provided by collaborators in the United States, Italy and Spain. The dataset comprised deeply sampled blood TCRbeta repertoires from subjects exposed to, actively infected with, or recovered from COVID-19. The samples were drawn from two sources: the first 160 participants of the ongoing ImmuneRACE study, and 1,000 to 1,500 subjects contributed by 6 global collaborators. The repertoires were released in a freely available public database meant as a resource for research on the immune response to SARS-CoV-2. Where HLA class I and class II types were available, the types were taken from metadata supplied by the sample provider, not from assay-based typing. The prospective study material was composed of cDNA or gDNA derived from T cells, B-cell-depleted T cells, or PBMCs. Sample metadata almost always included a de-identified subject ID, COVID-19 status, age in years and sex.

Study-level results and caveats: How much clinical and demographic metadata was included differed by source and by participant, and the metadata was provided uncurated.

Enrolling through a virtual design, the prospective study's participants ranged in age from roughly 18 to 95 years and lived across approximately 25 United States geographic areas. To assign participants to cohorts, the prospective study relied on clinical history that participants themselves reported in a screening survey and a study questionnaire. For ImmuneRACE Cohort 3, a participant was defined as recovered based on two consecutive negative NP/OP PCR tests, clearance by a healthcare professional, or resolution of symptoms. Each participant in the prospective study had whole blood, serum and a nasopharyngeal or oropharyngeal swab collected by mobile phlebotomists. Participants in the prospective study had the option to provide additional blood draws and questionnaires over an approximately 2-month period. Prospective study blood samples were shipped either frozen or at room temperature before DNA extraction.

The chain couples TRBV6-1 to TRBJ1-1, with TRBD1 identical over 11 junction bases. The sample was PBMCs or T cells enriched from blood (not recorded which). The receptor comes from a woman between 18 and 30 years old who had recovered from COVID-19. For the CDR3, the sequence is CASSEDGGTGGTEAFF. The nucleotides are TGTGCCAGCAGTGAAGACGGGGGGACAGGGGGCACTGAAGCTTTCTTT.